The rows below give T cell receptor beta chains drawn from one sample of a study of neoadjuvant nivolumab and ipilimumab in lung cancer. Sequencing was performed with immunoSEQ multiplex PCR; in TCRdb, only in-frame clones are kept and a portion is missing. The data hold more than 20,000 clones, with around 83% observed a single time. The starting material was tumor tissue, obtained after neoadjuvant nivolumab, alone or with ipilimumab, at or shortly before surgery. These TCRs come from an adult with non-small cell lung cancer. Each CDR3 is given with its conserved first and last residue.

V gene: TRBV5-1
CDR3 protein: CASSYQGSTDTQYF

V gene: TRBV28
CDR3 protein: CASSGTSGSITLGGETQYF

V gene: TRBV2
CDR3 protein: CASSADRDREDNEQFF

V gene: TRBV28
CDR3 protein: CASSLYDSNYGYTF

V gene: TRBV7-9
CDR3 protein: CASSTTSAGGTDEQFF

V gene: TRBV6-5
CDR3 protein: CASSYGTEYGYTF

V gene: TRBV30
CDR3 protein: CAWSRDRAYEQYF

V gene: TRBV2
CDR3 protein: CASSHWGDVGPYEQYF

V gene: TRBV29-1
CDR3 protein: CSARDGDYNEQFF

V gene: TRBV29-1
CDR3 protein: CSVGATWEGRGTQYF

V gene: TRBV6-6
CDR3 protein: CATRQGSSQPQHF

V gene: TRBV5-1
CDR3 protein: CASSPGGWNTEAFF

V gene: TRBV6-5
CDR3 protein: CASSVQGAAYNEQFF

V gene: TRBV6-1
CDR3 protein: CASSEWGRENTGELFF

V gene: TRBV7-9
CDR3 protein: CASSPTGTLDTGELFF

V gene: TRBV29-1
CDR3 protein: CSVVPEPWDYEQYF

V gene: TRBV10-3
CDR3 protein: CAISAGQASTDTQYF

V gene: TRBV5-6
CDR3 protein: CASSFDRRGEKLFF

V gene: TRBV15
CDR3 protein: CATSQGAQPQHF

V gene: TRBV5-4
CDR3 protein: CASSLSLNSNYGYTF

V gene: TRBV5-1
CDR3 protein: CASSLGGTDIYEQYF

V gene: TRBV7-2
CDR3 protein: CASSLNIRLRGASYEQYF

V gene: TRBV5-1
CDR3 protein: CASSLGGPGANVLTF

V gene: TRBV15
CDR3 protein: CATSRKKGQPNTEAFF

V gene: TRBV7-2
CDR3 protein: CASSARLAGSGEQYF

V gene: TRBV11-1
CDR3 protein: CASSLGTDEQYF

V gene: TRBV5-1
CDR3 protein: CASGPGALAGVWSYNEQFF

V gene: TRBV5-6
CDR3 protein: CASSFELADTGDTQYF

V gene: TRBV11-1
CDR3 protein: CASSPGRAPGDTQYF

V gene: TRBV7-9
CDR3 protein: CASSPGQGAGLMYGNTIYF

V gene: TRBV5-1
CDR3 protein: CASRELAGGQNTGELFF

V gene: TRBV30
CDR3 protein: CAWGMGGGNTEAFF

V gene: TRBV5-3
CDR3 protein: CARSLMTDYTF

V gene: TRBV5-5
CDR3 protein: CASSLDGTSYEQYF

V gene: TRBV5-1
CDR3 protein: CASSSQPGQPSYEQYF

V gene: TRBV6-5
CDR3 protein: CASSLSGGGAQYF

V gene: TRBV11-2
CDR3 protein: CASAGLVAGELFF

V gene: TRBV5-1
CDR3 protein: CASSPGGLITDTQYF

V gene: TRBV7-9
CDR3 protein: CASGTGYGYTF

V gene: TRBV30
CDR3 protein: CAFGAGSGANVLTF

V gene: TRBV7-8
CDR3 protein: CASSLAKGFMNTEAFF

V gene: TRBV7-9
CDR3 protein: CASRLVGGTEAFF

V gene: TRBV6-5
CDR3 protein: CASSYGTGAGELFF

V gene: TRBV7-9
CDR3 protein: CASSLALLAGGSEQYF

V gene: TRBV7-9
CDR3 protein: CASSTGTVGETQYF

V gene: TRBV6-6
CDR3 protein: CASSYSENQETQYF

V gene: TRBV20-1
CDR3 protein: CGGSSYNEQFF

V gene: TRBV10-2
CDR3 protein: CASSDSGRLRQPQHF

V gene: TRBV7-2
CDR3 protein: CASSSSWRPEAEAFF

V gene: TRBV7-9
CDR3 protein: CASSLVGGLGNEQYF

V gene: TRBV5-1
CDR3 protein: CASSLREKETQYF

V gene: TRBV28
CDR3 protein: CASSFRESYNEQFF

V gene: TRBV10-1
CDR3 protein: CASSEQKTGATYEQYF

V gene: TRBV10-1
CDR3 protein: CASSDLTSTDTQYF

V gene: TRBV6-1
CDR3 protein: CASFSGQYTDTQYF

V gene: TRBV5-6
CDR3 protein: CASSLSDRVGGYTF

V gene: TRBV7-2
CDR3 protein: CASSFQGGVTGELFF

V gene: TRBV29-1
CDR3 protein: CSARDGPYEQYF

V gene: TRBV2
CDR3 protein: CASSEFAGASGANVLTF

V gene: TRBV9
CDR3 protein: CASSVVAGTSGTGELFF